This T cell receptor beta chain was obtained from a study of blood T cell repertoires in COVID-19. Study overall: The cDNA or gDNA used as material had been derived from T cells, B-cell-depleted T cells, or PBMCs.

Per the study methods: Estimation of nucleated cell counts relied on the amplification of reference gene primers. The method was immunoSEQ multiplex PCR; TCRdb's version includes in-frame clones alone and lacks a portion of them. V, J and clone size derive from that table, while D and trimming were established from the DNA sequence. The data contain approximately 90,000 clones, roughly 78% of them singletons. The V gene's germline CDR1 is GTSNPN and CDR2 SVGIG (reference sequence). This CDR3 is built from 13 residues. Trimming stripped 0 bases from V and 6 bases from J, with 10 bases between. The source is a woman of 80 years or more with acute or convalescent COVID-19. Sequenced: peripheral blood. This chain connects TRBV30 to TRBJ2-3, with D hard to call. The CDR3 region has the DNA TGTGCCTGGAGTGTCCAAACCGGGGATACGCAGTATTTT. The encoded protein is CAWSVQTGDTQYF.